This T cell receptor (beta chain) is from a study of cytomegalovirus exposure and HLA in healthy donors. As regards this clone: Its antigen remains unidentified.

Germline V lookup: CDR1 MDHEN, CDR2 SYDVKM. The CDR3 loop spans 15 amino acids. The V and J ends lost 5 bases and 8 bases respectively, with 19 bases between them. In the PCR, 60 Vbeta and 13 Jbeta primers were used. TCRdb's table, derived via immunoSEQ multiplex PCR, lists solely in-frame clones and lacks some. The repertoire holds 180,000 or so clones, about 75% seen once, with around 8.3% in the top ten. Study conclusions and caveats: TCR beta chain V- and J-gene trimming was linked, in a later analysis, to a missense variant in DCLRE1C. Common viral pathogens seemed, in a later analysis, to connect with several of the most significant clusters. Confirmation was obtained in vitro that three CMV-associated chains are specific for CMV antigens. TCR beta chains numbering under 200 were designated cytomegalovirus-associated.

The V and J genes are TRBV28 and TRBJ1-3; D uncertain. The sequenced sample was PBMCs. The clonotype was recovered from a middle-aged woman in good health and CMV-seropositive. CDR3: CASSPPRVGLDTIYF. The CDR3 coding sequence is TGTGCCAGCAGTCCACCCCGGGTTGGGTTGGACACCATATATTTT.